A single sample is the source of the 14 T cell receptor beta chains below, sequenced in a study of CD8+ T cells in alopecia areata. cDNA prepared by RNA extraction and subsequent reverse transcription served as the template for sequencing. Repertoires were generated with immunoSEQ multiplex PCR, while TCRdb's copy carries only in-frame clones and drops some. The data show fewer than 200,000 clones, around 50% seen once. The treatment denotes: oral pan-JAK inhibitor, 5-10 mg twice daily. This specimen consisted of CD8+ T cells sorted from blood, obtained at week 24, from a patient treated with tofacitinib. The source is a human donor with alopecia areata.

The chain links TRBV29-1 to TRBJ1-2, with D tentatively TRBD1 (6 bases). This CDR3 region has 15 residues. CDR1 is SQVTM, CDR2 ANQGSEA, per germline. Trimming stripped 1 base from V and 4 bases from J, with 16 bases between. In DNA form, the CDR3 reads TGCAGCGTTGAAGGTTTTGCGGGGGCGGGCTATGGCTACACCTTC. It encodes CSVEGFAGAGYGYTF.

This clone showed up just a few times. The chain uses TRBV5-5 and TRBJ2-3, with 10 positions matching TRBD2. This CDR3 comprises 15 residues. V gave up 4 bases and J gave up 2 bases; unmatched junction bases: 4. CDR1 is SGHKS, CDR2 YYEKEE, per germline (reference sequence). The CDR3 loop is CASSLAGATTDTQYF. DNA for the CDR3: TGTGCCAGCAGCCTAGCGGGGGCAACCACAGATACGCAGTATTTT.

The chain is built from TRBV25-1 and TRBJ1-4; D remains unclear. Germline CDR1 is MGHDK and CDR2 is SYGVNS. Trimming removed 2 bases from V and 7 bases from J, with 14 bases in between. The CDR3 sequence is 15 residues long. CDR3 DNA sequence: TGTGCCAGCAGTGAAAGGGCAGTAAAGGGTGAAAAACTGTTTTTT. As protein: CASSERAVKGEKLFF.

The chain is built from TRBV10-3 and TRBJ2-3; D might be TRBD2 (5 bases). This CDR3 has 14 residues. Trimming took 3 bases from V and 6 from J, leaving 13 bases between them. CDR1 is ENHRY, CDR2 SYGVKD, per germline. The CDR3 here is CAISDERRWDTQYF. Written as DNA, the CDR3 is TGTGCCATCAGTGACGAGCGGAGGTGGGATACGCAGTATTTT.

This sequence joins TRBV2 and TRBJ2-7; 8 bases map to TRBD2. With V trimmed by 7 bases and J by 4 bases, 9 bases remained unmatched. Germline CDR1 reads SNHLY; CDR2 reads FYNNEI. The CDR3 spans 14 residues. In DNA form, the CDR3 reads TGTGCCAGCACCCCGATCGGGGGGGATTACGAGCAGTACTTC. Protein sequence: CASTPIGGDYEQYF.

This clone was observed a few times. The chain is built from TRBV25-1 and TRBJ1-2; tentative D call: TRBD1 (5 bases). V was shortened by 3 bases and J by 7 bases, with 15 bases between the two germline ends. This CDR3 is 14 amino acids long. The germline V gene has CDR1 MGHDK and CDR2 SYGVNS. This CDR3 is CASSDCRQPLGYTF. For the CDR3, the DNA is TGTGCCAGCAGTGACTGTAGACAGCCTCTTGGCTACACCTTC.

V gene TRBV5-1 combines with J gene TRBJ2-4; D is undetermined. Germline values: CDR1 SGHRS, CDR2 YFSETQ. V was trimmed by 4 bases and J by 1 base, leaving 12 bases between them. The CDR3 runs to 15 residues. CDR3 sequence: CASSLYPEAKNIQYF. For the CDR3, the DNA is TGCGCCAGCAGCCTATACCCAGAGGCCAAAAACATTCAGTACTTC.

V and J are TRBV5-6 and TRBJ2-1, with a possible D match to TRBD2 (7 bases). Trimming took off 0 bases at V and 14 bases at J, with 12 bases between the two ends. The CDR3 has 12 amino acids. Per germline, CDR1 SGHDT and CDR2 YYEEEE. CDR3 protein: CASSLGGGEEFF. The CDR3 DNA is TGTGCCAGCAGCTTGGGCGGGGGCGAAGAGTTCTTC.

The CDR3 DNA reads TGTGCCAGCAGCCGATATGGCTACACCTTC. Protein: CASSRYGYTF. The chain has TRBV7-9 and TRBJ1-2; D gene ambiguous. V was trimmed by 5 bases and J by 5 bases, leaving 3 bases between them. Per the germline V gene, CDR1 is SEHNR and CDR2 is FQNEAQ (reference sequence). CDR3 length: 10 amino acids.

The CDR3 reads CASSWNGGAIDSPLHF. CDR3 sequence (DNA): TGCGCCAGCAGCTGGAATGGGGGCGCAATCGATTCACCCCTCCACTTT. J is TRBJ1-6 and V is TRBV5-1; possibly TRBD1 for D (6 bases). The ends were cut back, 3 bases at V and 8 bases at J, with 18 bases in the middle. This CDR3 region has 16 residues. Germline-derived CDR1 and CDR2 are SGHRS and YFSETQ.

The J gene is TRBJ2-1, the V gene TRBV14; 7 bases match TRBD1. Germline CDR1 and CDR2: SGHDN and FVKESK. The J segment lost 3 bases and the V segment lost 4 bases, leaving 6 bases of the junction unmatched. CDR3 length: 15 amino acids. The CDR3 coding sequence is TGTGCCAGCAGCCCCCGACAGGGTCGCTACAATGAGCAGTTCTTC. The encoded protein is CASSPRQGRYNEQFF.

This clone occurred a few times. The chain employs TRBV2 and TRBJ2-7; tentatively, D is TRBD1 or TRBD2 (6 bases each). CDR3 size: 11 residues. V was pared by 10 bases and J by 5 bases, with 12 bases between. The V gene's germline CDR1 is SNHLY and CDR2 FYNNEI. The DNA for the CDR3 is TGTGCCACAGTGAGGGGGGACGAGCAGTACTTC. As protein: CATVRGDEQYF.

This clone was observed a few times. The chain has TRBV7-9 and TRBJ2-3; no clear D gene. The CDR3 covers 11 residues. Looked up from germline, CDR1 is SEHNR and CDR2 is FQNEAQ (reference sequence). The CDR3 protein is CAAWRTDTQYF. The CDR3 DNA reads TGTGCTGCCTGGCGCACAGATACGCAGTATTTT.

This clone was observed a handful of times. This chain's CDR3 is CASSLAPESYEQYF. CDR3 in DNA: TGTGCCAGCAGCTTAGCCCCAGAGTCCTACGAGCAGTACTTC. V is TRBV13 and J is TRBJ2-7; D gene ambiguous. V lost 1 base to trimming and J lost 1 base, with 8 bases between them. Germline V gives CDR1 PRHDT, CDR2 FYEKMQ (reference sequence). CDR3 length: 14 amino acids. Supplemented by reference TRBV13 and TRBJ2-7, the full variable domain reads AAGVIQSPRHLIKEKRETATLKCYPIPRHDTVYWYQQGPGQDPQFLISFYEKMQSDKGSIPDRFSAQQFSDYHSELNMSSLELGDSALYFCASSLAPESYEQYFGPGTRLTVT.